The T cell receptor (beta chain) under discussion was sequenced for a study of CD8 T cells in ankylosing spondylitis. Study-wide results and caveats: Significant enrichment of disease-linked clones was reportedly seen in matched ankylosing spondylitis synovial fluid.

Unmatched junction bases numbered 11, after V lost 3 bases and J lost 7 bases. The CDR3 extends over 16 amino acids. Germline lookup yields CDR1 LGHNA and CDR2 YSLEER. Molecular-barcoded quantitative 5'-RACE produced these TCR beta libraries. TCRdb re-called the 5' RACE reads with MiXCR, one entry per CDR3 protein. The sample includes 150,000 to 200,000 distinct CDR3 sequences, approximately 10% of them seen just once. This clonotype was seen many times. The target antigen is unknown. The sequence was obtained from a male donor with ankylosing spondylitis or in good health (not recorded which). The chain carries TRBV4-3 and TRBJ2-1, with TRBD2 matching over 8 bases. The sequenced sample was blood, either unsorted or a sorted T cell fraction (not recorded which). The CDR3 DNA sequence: TGCGCCAGCAGCCAGGGGGGGGCAGCGGGGGTGAATGAGCAGTTCTTC. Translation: CASSQGGAAGVNEQFF.